The 17 T cell receptor beta chains in this list originate from one sample, sequenced in a study of T cells expressing NK-cell markers. With the 5' RACE reads reprocessed, TCRdb shows one record per CDR3 protein and no DNA. The sample holds about 370,000 distinct CDR3 sequences. Sequenced sample: blood T cells: a sorted CD56 or NKG2C T cell subset, CD4+ or CD8+ T cells, or bulk PBMC T cells (not recorded which). The receptors come from a woman in her fifties or sixties in good health.

The chain combines TRBV28 with TRBJ1-2; as DNA is missing, the TRBD1 call by TCRdb cannot be tested. Germline CDR1 is MDHEN and CDR2 is SYDVKM. The length of the CDR3 is 14 residues. The CDR3: CASSLSDRAYGYTF.

The genes are TRBV7-2 and TRBJ2-7. Germline CDR1 is SGHTA and CDR2 is FQGNSA. This CDR3 has 14 amino acids. This CDR3 reads CASSLDPSVYEQYF.

V is TRBV30 and J is TRBJ2-5; TCRdb designates TRBD2, a call that cannot be tested without DNA. The germline CDR1 and CDR2 sequences are GTSNPN and SVGIG (reference sequence). The CDR3 is 13 amino acids. The CDR3 region is CAWRGAGQETQYF.

This chain joins TRBV24-1 and TRBJ2-1. The CDR3 consists of 13 residues. Germline V gene sequence: CDR1 KGHDR, CDR2 SFDVKD. This chain's CDR3 is CATMGGSYNEQFF.

The chain uses TRBV12-3 or TRBV12-4 and TRBJ2-5. The CDR3 runs 13 residues. CDR3 amino acids: CASSFAFEETQYF.

The chain employs TRBV4-1 and TRBJ2-7; TCRdb's D call of TRBD2 is untestable without DNA. The CDR3 runs 16 residues. Germline loops: CDR1 MGHRA, CDR2 YSYEKL. The CDR3 protein is CASSQDHGGSGSRQYF.

The chain carries TRBV6-2 or TRBV6-3 and TRBJ1-2. Germline CDR1 and CDR2: MNHEY and SVGEGT. CDR3 length: 11 amino acids. CDR3 amino acids: CASSYSTGYTF.

The J gene is TRBJ2-3, the V gene TRBV14; TCRdb lists TRBD1, though no DNA is available to test this call. The CDR3 is 15 amino acids. Germline assignment: CDR1 SGHDN and CDR2 FVKESK. The CDR3 sequence is CASSLDSFSTDTQYF.

The chain's CDR3 is CASSLDYRANVLTF. The chain employs TRBV18 and TRBJ2-6; with no DNA, the TCRdb D assignment of TRBD2 cannot be verified. The length of the CDR3 is 14 residues. The V gene's germline CDR1 is KGHSH and CDR2 LQKENI.

The chain is built from TRBV5-5 and TRBJ2-5; no DNA is available, so the TRBD1 call from TCRdb remains unchecked. This CDR3 region has 15 residues. Germline CDR1 SGHKS, CDR2 YYEKEE (reference sequence). The CDR3 here is CASSGGDGFQETQYF. Together with reference TRBV5-5 and TRBJ2-5, the CDR3 gives the full variable domain: DAGVTQSPTHLIKTRGQQVTLRCSPISGHKSVSWYQQVLGQGPQFIFQYYEKEERGRGNFPDRFSARQFPNYSSELNVNALLLGDSALYLCASSGGDGFQETQYFGPGTRLLVL.

The gene calls are TRBV24-1 and TRBJ2-6; TCRdb's assignment of TRBD1 cannot be checked, as there is no DNA. The germline CDR1 and CDR2 sequences are KGHDR and SFDVKD. The length of the CDR3 is 20 residues. CDR3 sequence: CATSGRVSTGATSGANVLTF.

The chain uses TRBV13 and TRBJ1-2; TCRdb picks TRBD1, but there is no DNA to check that call. The CDR3 spans 14 residues. CDR1 is PRHDT, CDR2 FYEKMQ, per germline (reference sequence). CDR3 loop: CASSSQGDLSGYTF.

V is TRBV5-1 and J is TRBJ2-7; the D gene TCRdb calls, TRBD1, cannot be checked with no DNA. From germline, CDR1 is SGHRS and CDR2 YFSETQ. There are 15 residues in the CDR3. The CDR3 reads CASSSGTGAQYEQYF.

The CDR3 protein is CASSKARALLAGELFF. The chain combines TRBV27 with TRBJ2-2; absent DNA, TCRdb's TRBD2 call cannot be checked. Germline CDR1 and CDR2: MNHEY and SMNVEV (reference sequence). The CDR3 consists of 16 residues.

The gene calls are TRBV25-1 and TRBJ1-6. The CDR3 extends over 14 amino acids. Germline CDR1 reads MGHDK; CDR2 reads SYGVNS. This CDR3 is CASSVGANNSPLHF.

This CDR3 reads CASRVLAGGLDTQYF. This chain links TRBV7-2 with TRBJ2-3; TCRdb returns TRBD2, unconfirmable since there is no DNA. CDR1 and CDR2 from the germline V gene are SGHTA and FQGNSA. The CDR3 is 15 amino acids.

The rearrangement uses TRBV25-1 and TRBJ2-1; TCRdb reports TRBD2, a call that lacks DNA to check it against. The CDR3 spans 15 residues. Germline V gene data show CDR1 as MGHDK and CDR2 as SYGVNS. CDR3 loop: CASSESGSGNNEQFF. Combining the CDR3 with reference TRBV25-1 and TRBJ2-1 gives the whole variable domain EADIYQTPRYLVIGTGKKITLECSQTMGHDKMYWYQQDPGMELHLIHYSYGVNSTEKGDLSSESTVSRIRTEHFPLTLESARPSHTSQYLCASSESGSGNNEQFFGPGTRLTVL.